Below, 14 T cell receptor beta chains from the same sample are listed, as sequenced in a study of T cell responses to AZD1222 COVID-19 vaccine. The method was immunoSEQ multiplex PCR; TCRdb's version includes in-frame clones alone and lacks a portion of them. This sample yields 100,000 to 150,000 clones, of which about 89% are seen a single time; 11% belongs to the top ten. The source was peripheral blood, collected on day 0 of MenACWY control vaccination. Receptors originate from an adult in good health.

The chain couples TRBV25-1 to TRBJ2-5, with TRBD2 matching over 13 bases. CDR3 length: 16 residues. Germline values: CDR1 MGHDK, CDR2 SYGVNS. J gave up 4 bases and V 4 bases, and 6 bases lay outside the gene matches. The CDR3 DNA follows: TGTGCCAGCAGTGCTTGGACTAGCGGGAGCTTAGAGACCCAGTACTTC. Its translation is CASSAWTSGSLETQYF.

The rearrangement links TRBV3-1 (or the pseudogene TRBV3-2) to TRBJ2-7; the match to TRBD2 covers 9 bases. V gave up 5 bases and J gave up 4 bases; unmatched junction bases: 9. CDR3 length: 15 residues. The V gene's germline CDR1 is LGHDT and CDR2 YNNKEL (reference sequence). The CDR3 spells CASSTIAGAIYEQYF. DNA of the CDR3: TGTGCCAGCAGCACCATAGCGGGAGCGATTTACGAGCAGTACTTC.

Comments on this clone: A read error may produce the germline difference seen at one junction end. The rearrangement links TRBV7-9 to TRBJ2-1, with 7 bases aligning to TRBD2. The germline gives CDR1 SEHNR, CDR2 FQNEAQ (reference sequence). The CDR3 consists of 15 residues. CDR3 in DNA: TGTGCCAGCAGCTCAAGCGGGGTCTCCTACATTGAGCAGTTCTTC. It yields the protein CASSSSGVSYIEQFF.

The chain joins TRBV30 to TRBJ2-7, with unresolved D. The germline gives CDR1 GTSNPN, CDR2 SVGIG (reference sequence). V gave up 0 bases and J gave up 5 bases, with 8 bases separating them. CDR3 size: 12 residues. As DNA, the CDR3 is TGTGCCTGGAGTGTACGACGCCACGAGCAGTACTTC. Its translation is CAWSVRRHEQYF.

CDR3 region: CASSYSSGELGFF. CDR3 bases: TGTGCCAGCAGTTACTCGAGTGGGGAATTGGGTTTCTTT. The chain combines TRBV6-5 with TRBJ1-1, with D unresolved. Trimming removed 0 bases from V and 13 bases from J, with 15 bases in between. Germline lookup yields CDR1 MNHEY and CDR2 SVGAGI. CDR3 length: 13 residues.

As for this clone: One end of the junction is discordant with germline, which a read error may explain. The chain couples TRBV27 to TRBJ1-6, with a tentative D call TRBD1 (6 bases). The CDR3 loop spans 14 amino acids. Germline CDR1 MNHEY, CDR2 SMNVEV (reference sequence). CDR3 in amino acids: CASSISGESSPLHF. CDR3 DNA: TGTGCCAGCAGTATATCAGGGGAGAGTTCACCCCTCCACTTT.

This rearrangement joins TRBV4-1 to TRBJ1-5, with TRBD1 as a possible D gene (6 bases). The CDR3 length is 16 residues. V was trimmed by 2 bases and J by 9 bases, leaving 20 bases between them. Germline CDR1 reads MGHRA; CDR2 reads YSYEKL. The chain's CDR3 is CASSQPGTNEGRPQHF. CDR3 coding DNA: TGCGCCAGCAGCCAACCCGGGACAAATGAAGGGCGGCCCCAGCATTTT.

DNA of the CDR3: TGTGCCAGCAGCCATTACGGTCGCGCAGCTTTCTTT. As protein: CASSHYGRAAFF. The genes are TRBV3-1 (or the pseudogene TRBV3-2) and TRBJ1-1; D is undetermined. V was clipped by 3 bases and J by 10 bases, with 12 bases between them. The CDR3 spans 12 residues. Germline assignment: CDR1 LGHDT and CDR2 YNNKEL (reference sequence).

The V gene is TRBV5-1, the J gene TRBJ1-4; D remains unclear. In germline, CDR1 is SGHRS, CDR2 YFSETQ. With 0 bases removed from V and 3 bases from J, the gap between germline ends came to 6 bases. The CDR3 is made up of 14 amino acids. As DNA, the CDR3 is TGCGCCAGCAGCTTGGTCGCCCCTAATGAAAAACTGTTTTTT. Translating gives CASSLVAPNEKLFF.

The CDR3 spells CASSPTGLAVRETQYF. CDR3 in DNA: TGTGCCAGCAGTCCTACGGGACTAGCGGTTCGAGAGACCCAGTACTTC. The chain employs TRBV5-4 and TRBJ2-5, with 11 bases identical to TRBD2. CDR3 length: 16 residues. CDR1 and CDR2 from the germline V gene are SGHNT and YYREEE (reference sequence). V lost 5 bases, J lost 4 bases, and 10 bases stayed unmatched.

The V and J genes are TRBV5-1 and TRBJ1-2; D unresolved. The CDR3 contains 13 residues. V was cut by 2 bases and J by 5 bases, with 10 bases left in between. Per the germline V gene, CDR1 is SGHRS and CDR2 is YFSETQ. The CDR3 reads CASSFPESYGYTF. Here the CDR3 DNA reads TGCGCCAGCAGCTTCCCAGAATCGTATGGCTACACCTTC. Together with reference TRBV5-1 and TRBJ1-2, the CDR3 gives the full variable domain: KAGVTQTPRYLIKTRGQQVTLSCSPISGHRSVSWYQQTPGQGLQFLFEYFSETQRNKGNFPGRFSGRQFSNSRSEMNVSTLELGDSALYLCASSFPESYGYTFGSGTRLTVV.

The V call is TRBV11-3, the J call TRBJ2-1; tentative D call: TRBD2 (6 bases). Germline-derived CDR1 and CDR2 are SGHNT and YENEEA. This CDR3 region has 16 residues. V lost 5 bases and J lost 1, with 15 bases in between. This CDR3 is CASSVRSGSSYNEQFF. CDR3 sequence (DNA): TGTGCCAGCAGCGTCAGATCCGGGAGTTCCTACAATGAGCAGTTCTTC.

The V and J genes are TRBV5-1 and TRBJ2-1, with 14 bases matching TRBD2. V dropped 0 bases and J dropped 10; count of bases not matched to a gene: 6. Per germline, CDR1 SGHRS and CDR2 YFSETQ. This CDR3 region has 16 residues. The CDR3 coding sequence is TGCGCCAGCAGCTTGGGGGGACTAGCGGGAGCATCCGAGCAGTTCTTC. It codes for CASSLGGLAGASEQFF.

The chain couples TRBV7-8 to TRBJ2-3; D is uncertain. This CDR3 comprises 14 residues. The germline gives CDR1 SGHVS, CDR2 FQNEAQ. The V gene lost 5 bases and the J gene lost 1 base, with 10 bases spanning the gap. The CDR3 spells CASSGRGGTDTQYF. DNA for the CDR3: TGTGCCAGCAGCGGGCGAGGCGGCACAGATACGCAGTATTTT.